The present TCR beta chain was sequenced within a study of response to subunit inactivated influenza vaccine. TCRdb re-called the RT-PCR reads through MiXCR, storing one row per CDR3 protein. The data hold 500,000 to 600,000 distinct CDR3 sequences, with over 9% observed a single time. The germline CDR1 and CDR2 sequences are SGHRS and YFSETQ. The CDR3 is 13 residues long. Trimming at V came to 4 bases and at J to 2 bases, leaving 2 bases not matched to a gene. The data also belong to a second study, concerning T cells expressing NK-cell markers. That investigation notes: The cDNA for TCR beta came from 5'RACE template switching with UMIs. Obtained from sorted CD3+CD56+NKG2C+, CD3+CD56+NKG2C- and CD3+CD56-NKG2C+ T cells were the TCR beta repertoires. In several experiments, sorting was confined to alpha-beta TCR T cells through use of an anti-gamma-delta TCR antibody. The CD3+CD56-NKG2C+ fraction of a handful of donors was also led by these clonotypes. What remained unclear was the HCMV specificity of expanded NKG2C+ T cell clones.

The source was PBMCs from blood, collected on the day of vaccination. This TCR derives from a man in his fifties or sixties who received an inactivated influenza vaccine. The chain combines TRBV5-1 with TRBJ1-2, with 7 bases identical to TRBD1. The CDR3 loop is CASSETGNYGYTF. DNA for the CDR3: TGCGCCAGCAGCGAGACAGGGAACTATGGCTACACCTTC.